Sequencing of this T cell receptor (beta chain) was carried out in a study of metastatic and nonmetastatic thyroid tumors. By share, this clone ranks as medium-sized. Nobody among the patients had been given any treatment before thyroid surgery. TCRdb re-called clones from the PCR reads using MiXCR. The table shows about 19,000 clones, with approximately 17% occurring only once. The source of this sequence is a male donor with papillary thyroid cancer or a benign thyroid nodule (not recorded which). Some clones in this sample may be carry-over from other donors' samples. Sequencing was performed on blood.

CDR3 DNA: TGTGCCAGCAGACCCAGGCCAATTTCACCCCTCCACTTT. It encodes CASRPRPISPLHF. The chain couples TRBV13 to TRBJ1-6; D gene unclear. The V gene's germline CDR1 is PRHDT and CDR2 FYEKMQ (reference sequence). With 6 bases removed from V and 9 bases from J, the gap between germline ends came to 12 bases. The CDR3 consists of 13 residues.